The 20 T cell receptor beta chains reported below all come from one sample, sequenced in a study of beta chain features in type 1 diabetes. Since all of the isolated RNA was reverse transcribed, expressed TCRB transcripts were what got sequenced. TCRdb's copy holds only in-frame clones and misses some; the assay was immunoSEQ multiplex PCR. Among hundreds of thousands of clones listed, 9.5% to 11% were seen once. Sample: naive CD4+ T cells from blood. Source of these receptors: a young woman in good health.

In nucleotides, the CDR3 is TGTGCCATCAGCAACCGGTCCTACGAGCAGTACTTC. It encodes CAISNRSYEQYF. This chain connects TRBV10-3 to TRBJ2-7; no firm D call. Germline-derived CDR1 and CDR2 are ENHRY and SYGVKD. Trimming pared 6 bases from V and 1 base from J, leaving 7 bases between. This CDR3 has 12 residues.

The chain is built from TRBV27 and TRBJ2-7; 10 nucleotides agree with TRBD2. The V and J ends lost 5 bases and 6 bases, in that order; junction bases with no gene match: 10. This CDR3 comprises 15 residues. Germline CDR1 is MNHEY and CDR2 is SMNVEV (reference sequence). DNA for the CDR3: TGTGCCAGCAGTCCTAGCGGGAGCGGCTGGGGCGAGCAGTACTTC. Encoded protein: CASSPSGSGWGEQYF.

The CDR3 DNA is TGTGCCAGCAGATCTGAAGCGGGAGAAACAGATACGCAGTATTTT. Protein: CASRSEAGETDTQYF. The rearrangement joins TRBV6-5 to TRBJ2-3; TRBD2 matches 8 bases. CDR1 MNHEY and CDR2 SVGAGI come from the germline V gene. CDR3 length: 15 amino acids. The ends lost 6 bases at V and 3 bases at J; junction bases unmatched: 8.

This clone was detected a few times. The chain uses TRBV7-9 and TRBJ2-1; 10 bases are a match to TRBD2. The CDR3 totals 16 residues. The V segment lost 5 bases and the J segment 2 bases; nucleotides outside the gene matches: 6. Germline-derived CDR1 and CDR2 are SEHNR and FQNEAQ (reference sequence). For the CDR3, the DNA is TGTGCCAGCAGCCTCCTCCTAGCGGGGGCCTACAATGAGCAGTTCTTC. Translation gives CASSLLLAGAYNEQFF.

In its sample, this clone was seen a few times. V usage is TRBV14 and J usage is TRBJ2-1, with D possibly being TRBD1 (6 bases). The germline CDR1 and CDR2 sequences are SGHDN and FVKESK. The CDR3 extends over 14 amino acids. The V end was cut by 3 bases, the J end by 5 bases, with 11 bases between. The CDR3 nucleotides read TGTGCCAGCAGCCATCTTACAGGGAACAATGAGCAGTTCTTC. This translates into CASSHLTGNNEQFF.

The chain links TRBV7-2 to TRBJ1-1, with 7 bases matching TRBD1. CDR1 is SGHTA, CDR2 FQGNSA, per germline. The CDR3 has 14 amino acids. Trimming removed 1 base from V and 7 bases from J; junction bases left unmatched: 6. CDR3 DNA: TGTGCCAGCAGCTTAGGGGGACAGAAGGTTGAAGCTTTCTTT. As protein: CASSLGGQKVEAFF.

The chain combines TRBV7-9 with TRBJ2-3; TRBD2 matches at 14 bases. Germline V lookup: CDR1 SEHNR, CDR2 FQNEAQ (reference sequence). J was trimmed by 8 bases and V by 7 bases; bases with no gene match: 5. The length of the CDR3 is 14 residues. DNA for the CDR3: TGTGCCAGCACCGGGACTAGCGGGAGTGGTACGCAGTATTTT. This sequence encodes CASTGTSGSGTQYF.

The chain carries TRBV7-2 and TRBJ2-1; 8 bases are a match to TRBD2. The CDR3 length is 19 residues. Germline loops: CDR1 SGHTA, CDR2 FQGNSA. Trimming took 2 bases from V and 3 from J; bases not matched to a gene: 15. CDR3 loop: CASSLLSTVAGGLYNEQFF. CDR3 bases: TGTGCCAGCAGCTTATTGTCCACTGTGGCGGGAGGTCTCTACAATGAGCAGTTCTTC.

The chain combines TRBV9 with TRBJ2-3; D is perhaps TRBD2 (6 bases). The CDR3 contains 16 residues. V was shortened by 4 bases and J by 4 bases, with 19 bases between the two germline ends. Per germline, CDR1 SGDLS and CDR2 YYNGEE. CDR3 coding DNA: TGTGCCAGCAGCCCTATAGTAGCGGAAAGAGCAGATACGCAGTATTTT. Encoded protein: CASSPIVAERADTQYF. The full variable domain, with the rest looked up from reference TRBV9 and TRBJ2-3, is DSGVTQTPKHLITATGQRVTLRCSPRSGDLSVYWYQQSLDQGLQFLIQYYNGEERAKGNILERFSAQQFPDLHSELNLSSLELGDSALYFCASSPIVAERADTQYFGPGTRLTVL.

This clone was observed a few times. The CDR3 region has the DNA TGTGCCAGCGGCCTAGCATCCCATGAGCAGTTCTTC. Translating it yields CASGLASHEQFF. The gene calls are TRBV27 and TRBJ2-1, with D possibly matching TRBD2 (5 bases). Germline lookup yields CDR1 MNHEY and CDR2 SMNVEV (reference sequence). The V end was cut by 8 bases, the J end by 8 bases, with 13 bases between. The CDR3 has 12 residues.

The rearrangement joins TRBV5-6 to TRBJ2-7; D unclear. V was clipped by 0 bases and J by 0 bases, with 4 bases between them. Germline CDR1 SGHDT, CDR2 YYEEEE. This CDR3 has 13 amino acids. As DNA, the CDR3 is TGTGCCAGCAGCTTGGTCGGCTCCTACGAGCAGTACTTC. Its translation is CASSLVGSYEQYF.

This chain joins TRBV9 and TRBJ2-1, with 12 bases aligning to TRBD2. The CDR3 length is 19 residues. CDR1 SGDLS and CDR2 YYNGEE come from the germline V gene. V was pared by 4 bases and J by 8 bases, with 19 bases of the junction left unmatched. CDR3 in DNA: TGTGCCAGCAGCACACGTAGCCACATACTAGCGGGAGGATTCCATGAGCAGTTCTTC. This sequence encodes CASSTRSHILAGGFHEQFF. Based on the CDR3 plus reference TRBV9 and TRBJ2-1, the full variable domain is DSGVTQTPKHLITATGQRVTLRCSPRSGDLSVYWYQQSLDQGLQFLIQYYNGEERAKGNILERFSAQQFPDLHSELNLSSLELGDSALYFCASSTRSHILAGGFHEQFFGPGTRLTVL.

V usage is TRBV19 and J usage is TRBJ2-7; TRBD1 matches 10 bases. Trimming cost V 5 bases and J 6 bases; bases outside gene matches: 10. This CDR3 comprises 15 residues. CDR1 is LNHDA and CDR2 is SQIVND in the germline V gene (reference sequence). The CDR3 sequence is CASSLLPGQGFEQYF. The CDR3 DNA sequence: TGTGCCAGTAGTCTCCTCCCGGGACAGGGGTTCGAGCAGTACTTC.

This clone was recorded a few times. This chain connects TRBV15 to TRBJ1-1, with D maybe TRBD1 (6 bases). This CDR3 comprises 15 residues. The ends were cut back, 0 bases at V and 11 bases at J, with 19 bases in the middle. Germline V lookup: CDR1 LNHNV, CDR2 YYDKDF (reference sequence). The CDR3 coding sequence is TGTGCCACCAGCAGAGATCGGACGGCGGGGGCTACGGCTTTCTTT. Protein product: CATSRDRTAGATAFF.

Only a few counts were recorded for this clone. The rearrangement joins TRBV4-3 to TRBJ2-1; 8 nucleotides match TRBD2. The J segment lost 7 bases and the V segment lost 4 bases, leaving 9 bases of the junction unmatched. The CDR3 consists of 15 residues. Germline assignment: CDR1 LGHNA and CDR2 YSLEER. CDR3 coding DNA: TGCGCCAGCAGCCTCAGCGGGAGCGTGTGGAATGAGCAGTTCTTC. Protein sequence: CASSLSGSVWNEQFF.

The table lists this clone with a few counts. J is TRBJ1-2 and V is TRBV6-4, with D possibly matching TRBD1 (6 bases). The CDR3 consists of 14 residues. Germline lookup yields CDR1 MRHNA and CDR2 SNTAGT. V dropped 9 bases and J dropped 4 bases, with 18 bases sitting between them. As DNA, the CDR3 is TGTGCCAGAACAGCCAGGGGTACTGGCTATGGCTACACCTTC. The encoded protein is CARTARGTGYGYTF.

V usage is TRBV7-6 and J usage is TRBJ2-1, with TRBD2 matching over 13 bases. The CDR3 is 16 residues long. Unmatched junction bases numbered 5, after V lost 4 bases and J lost 5 bases. Germline V gene sequence: CDR1 SGHVS, CDR2 FNYEAQ. For the CDR3, the DNA is TGTGCCAGCAGCTCAACCGGGACTAGCGGGAACAATGAGCAGTTCTTC. As protein: CASSSTGTSGNNEQFF.

Only a few counts were recorded for this clone. The rearrangement joins TRBV4-1 to TRBJ2-5; 9 positions match TRBD1. The CDR3 is 16 amino acids. Trimming at V came to 0 bases and at J to 5 bases, leaving 7 bases not matched to a gene. Looked up from germline, CDR1 is MGHRA and CDR2 is YSYEKL. The CDR3 coding sequence is TGCGCCAGCAGCCAAGACTTGGGACAGGGTGGGGAGACCCAGTACTTC. This codes for CASSQDLGQGGETQYF.

Only a few counts were recorded for this clone. This chain joins TRBV7-2 and TRBJ1-1; maybe TRBD1 (5 bases). The CDR3 has 13 residues. The germline V and J ends were trimmed by 5 bases and 2 bases, with 9 bases remaining between them. Germline CDR1 SGHTA, CDR2 FQGNSA. CDR3 loop: CASSRQSNTEAFF. For the CDR3, the DNA is TGTGCCAGCAGCCGACAGAGTAACACTGAAGCTTTCTTT.

V gene TRBV28 combines with J gene TRBJ2-3; possibly TRBD1 for D (6 bases). CDR3 size: 15 residues. Germline V gene data show CDR1 as MDHEN and CDR2 as SYDVKM. Deletions cut 3 bases from V and 3 bases from J, with 13 bases between. CDR3 nucleotides: TGTGCCAGCAGTTTGGGCCCGAGGGGGACAGATACGCAGTATTTT. Translating it yields CASSLGPRGTDTQYF.